Here is one TCR beta chain with its context. The sample is drawn from a study of PD-L1 blockade in urothelial cancer. Study overall: Investigators checked blood 3 weeks (second dose) and 6 weeks after treatment start.

From germline, CDR1 is SGHVS and CDR2 FQNEAQ. Unmatched junction bases numbered 3, after V lost 2 bases and J lost 4 bases. The CDR3 is made up of 14 amino acids. Libraries were prepared by immunoSEQ multiplex PCR; TCRdb keeps only in-frame clonotypes and omits some of them. The sample carries tens of thousands of clones, about 86% recorded once. Time point reported: peripheral blood 6 weeks after treatment start. Metastatic or locally advanced urothelial carcinoma was present in the patients. This chain joins TRBV7-8 and TRBJ2-7; 9 bases map to TRBD1. The receptor was derived from a man in his sixties with urothelial cancer. The sample here was PBMCs, taken around atezolizumab (anti-PD-L1) treatment. The CDR3 nucleotides are TGTGCCAGCAGCTTAAGGGACAGGGCTTACGAGCAGTACTTC. This encodes CASSLRDRAYEQYF.